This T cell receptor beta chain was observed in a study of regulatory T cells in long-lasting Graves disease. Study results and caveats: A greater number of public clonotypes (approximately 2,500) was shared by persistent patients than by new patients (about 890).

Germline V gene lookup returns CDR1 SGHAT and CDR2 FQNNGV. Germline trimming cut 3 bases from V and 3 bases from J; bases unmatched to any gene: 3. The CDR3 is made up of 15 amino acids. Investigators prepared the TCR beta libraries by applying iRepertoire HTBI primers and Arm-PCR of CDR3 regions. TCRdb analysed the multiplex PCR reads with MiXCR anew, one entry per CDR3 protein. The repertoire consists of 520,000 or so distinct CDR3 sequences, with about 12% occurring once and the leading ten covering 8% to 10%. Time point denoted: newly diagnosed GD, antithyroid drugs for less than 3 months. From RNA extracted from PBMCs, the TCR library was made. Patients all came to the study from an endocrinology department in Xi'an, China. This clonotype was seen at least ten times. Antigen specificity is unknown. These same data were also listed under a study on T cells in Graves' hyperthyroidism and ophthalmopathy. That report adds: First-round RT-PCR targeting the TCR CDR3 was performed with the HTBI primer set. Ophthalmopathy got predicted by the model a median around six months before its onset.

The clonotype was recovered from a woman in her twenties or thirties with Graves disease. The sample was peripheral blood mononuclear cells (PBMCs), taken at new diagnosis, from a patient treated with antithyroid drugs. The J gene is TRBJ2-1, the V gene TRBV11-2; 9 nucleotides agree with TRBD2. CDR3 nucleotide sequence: TGTGCCAGCAGCTTGGGTAGCGGGGGCTACAATGAGCAGTTCTTC. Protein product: CASSLGSGGYNEQFF.